These 7 T cell receptor beta chains share one sample of origin, sequenced in a study of long-term antiretroviral therapy in people with HIV. Researchers report immunoSEQ v3.0 was run at survey level. Method: immunoSEQ multiplex PCR; TCRdb's copy keeps in-frame clones and lacks some. The data hold tens of thousands of clones, with less than 95% observed a single time. Sequencing used unsorted PBMCs, obtained around 9.2 years after starting antiretroviral therapy. These receptors all come from a man aged 25 to 45 with HIV.

This clone was picked up one time. This chain joins TRBV19 and TRBJ1-5; D not resolved. The CDR3 consists of 13 residues. Trimming stripped 7 bases from V and 6 bases from J, with 13 bases between. Germline CDR1 is LNHDA and CDR2 is SQIVND (reference sequence). This chain's CDR3 is CASNFLVTQPQHF. The CDR3 DNA is TGTGCCAGTAACTTCTTGGTGACTCAGCCCCAGCATTTT.

This chain connects TRBV7-8 to TRBJ1-1, with D unclear. The CDR3 spans 13 residues. The V end was cut by 8 bases, the J end by 1 base, with 11 bases between. Germline V CDR1 and CDR2: SGHVS, FQNEAQ. The CDR3 loop is CASVYGENTEAFF. CDR3 nucleotide sequence: TGTGCCAGCGTCTACGGGGAGAACACTGAAGCTTTCTTT.

The chain employs TRBV7-9 and TRBJ1-1; unclear D gene. Trimming stripped 1 base from V and 4 bases from J, with 16 bases between. Germline CDR1 SEHNR, CDR2 FQNEAQ (reference sequence). The CDR3 contains 16 residues. The chain's CDR3 is CASSLGGWGLGTEAFF. In DNA, the CDR3 is TGTGCCAGCAGCTTAGGAGGGTGGGGTTTGGGCACTGAAGCTTTCTTT.

The chain carries TRBV6-1 and TRBJ1-2; 8 bases line up with TRBD1. The junction had 14 bases not matched to a gene; V was cut back by 8 bases and J by 6 bases. The CDR3 length is 15 residues. CDR1 is MNHNS, CDR2 SASEGT, per germline. This CDR3 reads CASGIQPQGADGYTF. DNA for the CDR3: TGTGCCAGCGGAATACAACCCCAGGGGGCCGATGGCTACACCTTC.

The chain joins TRBV7-6 to TRBJ1-4; D gene uncertain. Germline V gene data show CDR1 as SGHVS and CDR2 as FNYEAQ. The CDR3 is 15 amino acids. V gave up 4 bases and J gave up 4 bases, with 13 bases separating them. The CDR3 region is CASSSPHILNEKLFF. In DNA form, the CDR3 reads TGTGCCAGCAGCTCTCCACATATCCTTAATGAAAAACTGTTTTTT.

This chain links TRBV28 with TRBJ2-5; 7 nucleotides match TRBD2. The CDR3 has 16 amino acids. Germline CDR1 reads MDHEN; CDR2 reads SYDVKM. V was clipped by 2 bases and J by 5 bases; unmatched bases: 11. The CDR3 sequence: CASSLIGGPGGETQYF. The CDR3 coding sequence is TGTGCCAGCAGTTTAATTGGCGGACCCGGGGGGGAGACCCAGTACTTC.

This chain connects TRBV7-6 to TRBJ1-6, with TRBD1 as a possible D gene (6 bases). The CDR3 loop spans 13 amino acids. CDR1 and CDR2 from the germline V gene are SGHVS and FNYEAQ. The V end was cut by 4 bases, the J end by 7 bases, with 8 bases between. The CDR3 sequence is CASSSGTNSPLHF. The CDR3 DNA is TGTGCCAGCAGCTCCGGGACAAATTCACCCCTCCACTTT.